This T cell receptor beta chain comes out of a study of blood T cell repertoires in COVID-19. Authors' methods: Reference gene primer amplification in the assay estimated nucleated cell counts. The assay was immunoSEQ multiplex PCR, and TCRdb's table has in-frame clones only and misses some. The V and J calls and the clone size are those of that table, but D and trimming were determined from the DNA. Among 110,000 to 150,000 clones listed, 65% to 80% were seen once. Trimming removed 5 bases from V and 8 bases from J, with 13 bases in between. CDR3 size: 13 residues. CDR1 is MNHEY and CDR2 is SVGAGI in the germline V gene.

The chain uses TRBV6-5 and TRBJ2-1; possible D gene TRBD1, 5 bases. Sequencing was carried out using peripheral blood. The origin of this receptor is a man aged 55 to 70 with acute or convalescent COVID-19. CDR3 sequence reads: CASSTGQGDEQFF. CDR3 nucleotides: TGTGCCAGCAGTACTGGCCAGGGTGATGAGCAGTTCTTC.